This T cell receptor beta chain was sequenced for a study of beta chain features in type 1 diabetes. Study findings and constraints: A cDNA-based sequencing approach could over-represent cells with high TCR expression. Researchers caution that PCR might favor shorter templates, equally among patients and controls. Compared to healthy donors, patients appeared to have naive, central memory and Treg TCRB repertoires that were more alike. TCRB CDR3s were moderately but significantly shorter in Type 1 diabetes patients in all four CD4+ subsets. Type 1 diabetes patients had VDJ junctions that carried fewer insertions and more deletions.

The V gene lost 0 bases and the J gene lost 2 bases, with 3 bases spanning the gap. The CDR3 runs to 12 residues. In germline, CDR1 is SGHDT, CDR2 YYEEEE. Expressed TCRB transcripts were sequenced because the entire RNA isolate underwent reverse transcription. Generated by immunoSEQ multiplex PCR, the TCRdb table keeps only in-frame clones and is missing some. The sample lists about 280,000 clones, about 15% seen once, with less than 0.02% in the top ten. This clone appeared once. Its matching antigen is unknown. The V call is TRBV5-6, the J call TRBJ2-7; D unresolved. The clonotype comes from a man aged 18 to 29 with type 1 diabetes. Sequenced sample: naive CD4+ T cells from blood. The CDR3 region has the DNA TGTGCCAGCAGCTTGGTCGCCTACGAGCAGTACTTC. This encodes CASSLVAYEQYF.